The 13 T cell receptor beta chains below were found in one sample sequenced in a study of blood T cell repertoires in COVID-19. Produced via immunoSEQ multiplex PCR; TCRdb's table is partial and in-frame only. The sample consists of around 20,000 clones, around nine tenths of them appearing once. The sample taken for sequencing was peripheral blood. All receptors come from a human donor in a cohort sampled during active COVID-19.

V usage is TRBV5-6 and J usage is TRBJ2-1; 15 positions match TRBD2. Germline-derived CDR1 and CDR2 are SGHDT and YYEEEE. The CDR3 totals 17 residues. Trimming removed 4 bases from V and 5 bases from J; junction bases left unmatched: 7. CDR3 in DNA: TGTGCCAGCAGCCTCGGACTAGCGGGAGGGGAAAACAATGAGCAGTTCTTC. Protein sequence: CASSLGLAGGENNEQFF.

CDR3 protein: CASSSKLHRGLGYGYTF. The CDR3 DNA reads TGTGCCAGCAGTTCGAAACTACACAGGGGGCTCGGCTATGGCTACACCTTC. The gene calls are TRBV27 and TRBJ1-2; 9 bases line up with TRBD1. From germline, CDR1 is MNHEY and CDR2 SMNVEV (reference sequence). The CDR3 contains 17 residues. V lost 4 bases and J lost 4; bases outside the gene matches: 13.

The CDR3 nucleotides are TGTGCCAGCAGCATGACAGGGTTGGACACTGAAGCTTTCTTT. Protein sequence: CASSMTGLDTEAFF. The chain has TRBV7-9 and TRBJ1-1; TRBD1 matches 7 bases. The CDR3 runs to 14 residues. Unmatched junction bases numbered 6, after V lost 5 bases and J lost 3 bases. Germline assignment: CDR1 SEHNR and CDR2 FQNEAQ (reference sequence).

The V call is TRBV10-2, the J call TRBJ2-2, with 8 bases that match TRBD1. The CDR3 runs 19 residues. The germline gives CDR1 WSHSY, CDR2 SAAADI. The V gene end was trimmed by 0 bases and the J gene end by 5 bases; junction bases not matched to a gene: 14. CDR3 coding DNA: TGCGCCAGCAGTGAGTCCTCAATCACAGGGGGATTTAGGACCGGGGAGCTGTTTTTT. It encodes CASSESSITGGFRTGELFF.

A note on this clone: The same CDR3 is also encoded by other DNA sequences in this sample. CDR3 residues: CASSPNTGSRNEKLFF. The CDR3 nucleotides are TGTGCCAGCTCACCAAATACAGGGTCCCGGAATGAAAAACTGTTTTTT. This chain links TRBV18 with TRBJ1-4, with D possibly being TRBD1 (6 bases). The V gene lost 2 bases and the J gene lost 5 bases, with 15 bases spanning the gap. Germline values: CDR1 KGHSH, CDR2 LQKENI. The CDR3 runs 16 residues.

The V gene is TRBV5-5, the J gene TRBJ2-1, with D maybe TRBD2 (5 bases). Per germline, CDR1 SGHKS and CDR2 YYEKEE (reference sequence). Trimming removed 3 bases at V and 4 bases at J, with 17 bases between. This CDR3 is built from 16 residues. The CDR3 nucleotides are TGTGCCAGCAGCTCCAGGCCTGGAGGAGGATACAATGAGCAGTTCTTC. Translating gives CASSSRPGGGYNEQFF.

The chain carries TRBV29-1 and TRBJ2-3, with D unclear. Trimming shortened V by 3 bases and J by 1 base, and 5 bases separated the two germline ends. The CDR3 runs to 12 residues. Germline V lookup: CDR1 SQVTM, CDR2 ANQGSEA. CDR3 sequence (DNA): TGCAGCGTTGAGGCAGGCACAGATACGCAGTATTTT. Its protein is CSVEAGTDTQYF.

This chain joins TRBV14 and TRBJ2-3; no reliable D call. V was pared by 4 bases and J by 3 bases, with 11 bases between. Germline V gene sequence: CDR1 SGHDN, CDR2 FVKESK. The CDR3 extends over 14 amino acids. The CDR3 DNA follows: TGTGCCAGCAGCCCCGGTGGGCCGACAGATACGCAGTATTTT. It specifies CASSPGGPTDTQYF.

The V call is TRBV2, the J call TRBJ1-2; D perhaps matches TRBD1 (5 bases). This CDR3 has 13 residues. Deletions cut 8 bases from V and 8 bases from J, with 18 bases between. CDR1 SNHLY and CDR2 FYNNEI come from the germline V gene. CDR3 sequence: CASWRGEVSGYTF. CDR3 nucleotides: TGTGCCAGCTGGAGGGGCGAGGTGAGCGGCTACACCTTC. Variable domain in full (rest from reference TRBV2 and TRBJ1-2): EPEVTQTPSHQVTQMGQEVILRCVPISNHLYFYWYRQILGQKVEFLVSFYNNEISEKSEIFDDQFSVERPDGSNFTLKIRSTKLEDSAMYFCASWRGEVSGYTFGSGTRLTVV.

The chain uses TRBV4-3 and TRBJ2-7; weak D call: TRBD1 (5 bases). Trimming stripped 0 bases from V and 5 bases from J, with 8 bases between. In germline, CDR1 is LGHNA, CDR2 YSLEER. This CDR3 contains 13 residues. The CDR3 DNA is TGCGCCAGCAGCCAAGATTTGGGGCACGAGCAGTACTTC. Translated, it gives CASSQDLGHEQYF.

This rearrangement joins TRBV7-2 to TRBJ2-3, with a tentative D call TRBD2 (7 bases). The CDR3 is made up of 14 amino acids. Trimming took 3 bases from V and 3 from J, leaving 10 bases between them. Germline-derived CDR1 and CDR2 are SGHTA and FQGNSA. The DNA of the CDR3 is TGTGCCAGCAGCTTGGGGGGGCTTACAGATACGCAGTATTTT. It encodes CASSLGGLTDTQYF.

Written as DNA, the CDR3 is TGTGCCAGCAGTGTCCCGCGGGGACAGGGTGGTCGGTTCTTC. Translation gives CASSVPRGQGGRFF. This chain joins TRBV28 and TRBJ2-1; 9 bases align to TRBD1. V was pared by 5 bases and J by 15 bases, with 14 bases of the junction left unmatched. The CDR3 is 14 residues long. Looked up from germline, CDR1 is MDHEN and CDR2 is SYDVKM.

The V and J genes are TRBV11-2 and TRBJ2-7; 8 bases align to TRBD1. CDR1 and CDR2 from the germline V gene are SGHAT and FQNNGV. CDR3 size: 15 residues. V shed 5 bases, J shed 5 bases, and the junction held 11 bases outside the gene matches. Here the CDR3 reads CASSPRRQGNHEQYF. In nucleotides, the CDR3 is TGTGCCAGCAGCCCTCGACGACAGGGGAACCACGAGCAGTACTTC.